This TCR beta chain was sequenced during a study of early T cells in non-severe SARS-CoV-2 infection. Individual cDNA molecules each received unique molecular identifiers attached to them. TCRdb itself ran the 5' RACE reads through MiXCR, one entry per CDR3 protein. This table has tens of thousands of distinct CDR3 sequences, 7.5% to 9% appearing once. The sample holds many counts of this clonotype. What it recognizes is unknown. Study results and caveats: Comparison of clonotypes with VDJdb favored anti-spike CD8 responses while missing private and CD4 specificities.

The specimen was whole blood, collected at baseline. The receptor was derived from an adult who was a healthcare worker with PCR-confirmed SARS-CoV-2 infection or an uninfected control (not recorded which).

The CDR3 protein is CAISEAGKTSTDTQYF. For the CDR3, the DNA is TGTGCCATCAGTGAAGCGGGCAAGACAAGCACAGATACGCAGTATTTT. V is TRBV10-3 and J is TRBJ2-3; TRBD2 might be the D (6 bases). This CDR3 has 16 residues. Trimming removed 3 bases at V and 0 bases at J, with 13 bases between. From germline, CDR1 is ENHRY and CDR2 SYGVKD.